These 17 T cell receptor beta chains came from one sample sequenced in a study of shared clonotypes between healthy human individuals. CD8 cells regarded as naive lacked CD45RO, were positively chosen for CCR7, and omitted terminally differentiated effector memory CD45RA+ cells. Sequenced by immunoSEQ multiplex PCR; TCRdb stores in-frame clones only, minus some. Altogether 1.5 million to 2.5 million clones are present, roughly 95% being singletons, with the ten largest covering 0.9% to 1.5%. The sequenced material came from naive CD8+ T cells sorted from blood. These receptors were collected from a man aged 18 to 29 in good health.

This clone occurred once. CDR3 amino acids: CASSSEGQGLYTGELFF. As DNA, the CDR3 is TGTGCCAGCAGCTCAGAGGGACAGGGGCTTTACACCGGGGAGCTGTTTTTT. V is TRBV11-1 and J is TRBJ2-2, with 10 positions matching TRBD1. Trimming removed 4 bases from V and 3 bases from J; junction bases left unmatched: 8. This CDR3 region has 17 residues. From germline, CDR1 is SGHAT and CDR2 FQDESV (reference sequence).

This clone was detected once. The sample holds other DNA sequences that translate to the same CDR3. The genes are TRBV5-6 and TRBJ1-5; D might be TRBD1 (6 bases). Trimming took off 0 bases at V and 4 bases at J, with 8 bases between the two ends. The CDR3 has 14 amino acids. Germline V gene lookup returns CDR1 SGHDT and CDR2 YYEEEE. The CDR3 reads CASSLEGGNQPQHF. CDR3 DNA: TGTGCCAGCAGCTTGGAAGGGGGGAATCAGCCCCAGCATTTT.

With regard to this clone: This CDR3 is also generated by other DNA sequences in the sample. The chain recombines TRBV27 with TRBJ2-7; D is unresolved. From germline, CDR1 is MNHEY and CDR2 SMNVEV (reference sequence). The CDR3 has 14 amino acids. V was cut by 2 bases and J by 3 bases, with 11 bases left in between. The DNA of the CDR3 is TGTGCCAGCAGTTTACAGGTCGGAAGCTACGAGCAGTACTTC. Translation gives CASSLQVGSYEQYF.

This chain links TRBV9 with TRBJ2-1; D remains ambiguous. CDR1 is SGDLS and CDR2 is YYNGEE in the germline V gene. Trimming shortened V by 2 bases and J by 3 bases, and 12 bases separated the two germline ends. The CDR3 sequence is 15 residues long. CDR3 nucleotides: TGTGCCAGCAGCGTCCGGCTAGGCATCTACAATGAGCAGTTCTTC. It encodes CASSVRLGIYNEQFF.

CDR3 sequence: CASSLAGPRGSYNSPLHF. The CDR3, as DNA: TGTGCCAGCAGCTTGGCAGGCCCGCGGGGCTCCTATAATTCACCCCTCCACTTT. V usage is TRBV5-6 and J usage is TRBJ1-6; no reliable D call. The V gene lost 0 bases and the J gene lost 0 bases, with 13 bases spanning the gap. The CDR3 extends over 18 amino acids. Germline V gene data show CDR1 as SGHDT and CDR2 as YYEEEE. Variable domain in full (rest from reference TRBV5-6 and TRBJ1-6): DAGVTQSPTHLIKTRGQQVTLRCSPKSGHDTVSWYQQALGQGPQFIFQYYEEEERQRGNFPDRFSGHQFPNYSSELNVNALLLGDSALYLCASSLAGPRGSYNSPLHFGNGTRLTVT.

The chain couples TRBV2 to TRBJ2-5; the D is unclear. The CDR3 has 13 residues. V was shortened by 2 bases and J by 4 bases, with 8 bases between the two germline ends. Germline V CDR1 and CDR2: SNHLY, FYNNEI. CDR3 amino acids: CASSEPGGETQYF. DNA for the CDR3: TGTGCCAGCAGTGAACCGGGTGGAGAGACCCAGTACTTC.

The chain carries TRBV19 and TRBJ2-7; D is undetermined. Germline V gene sequence: CDR1 LNHDA, CDR2 SQIVND (reference sequence). Trimming pared 4 bases from V and 3 bases from J, leaving 7 bases between. CDR3 length: 12 residues. CDR3 nucleotide sequence: TGTGCCAGTAGTACAGGTATCTACGAGCAGTACTTC. Translation gives CASSTGIYEQYF.

CDR3 sequence (DNA): TGTGCCAGCAGTGACCTGGGACAGGGAAACGAGCAGTTCTTC. It encodes CASSDLGQGNEQFF. V usage is TRBV6-4 and J usage is TRBJ2-1; TRBD1 matches 9 bases. V lost 2 bases, J lost 10 bases, and 6 bases stayed unmatched. Germline V lookup: CDR1 MRHNA, CDR2 SNTAGT. The length of the CDR3 is 14 residues.

The chain uses TRBV5-5 and TRBJ2-7; 8 positions agree with TRBD1. Germline CDR1 reads SGHKS; CDR2 reads YYEKEE (reference sequence). V was clipped by 4 bases and J by 1 base; unmatched bases: 7. The CDR3 contains 15 residues. The CDR3 is CASSRTTGDSYEQYF. The CDR3 bases are TGTGCCAGCAGCAGGACGACAGGGGATTCCTACGAGCAGTACTTC.

The chain links TRBV6-5 to TRBJ2-7, with 12 bases lining up with TRBD1. The germline V gene encodes CDR1 MNHEY and CDR2 SVGAGI. After removal of 5 bases from V and 7 bases from J, the junction contained 3 bases not matched to a gene. The CDR3 has 13 residues. As DNA, the CDR3 is TGTGCCAGCAGTGGGACAGGGGGCTTGGAGCAGTACTTC. Protein: CASSGTGGLEQYF.

CDR3 amino acids: CASSVGLYSPLHF. CDR3 nucleotides: TGTGCCAGCAGCGTAGGTCTGTATTCACCCCTCCACTTT. This sequence joins TRBV9 and TRBJ1-6; D unclear. Germline V gives CDR1 SGDLS, CDR2 YYNGEE. V was clipped by 0 bases and J by 8 bases, with 6 bases between them. This CDR3 region has 13 residues.

Regarding this clone: The same CDR3 also results from other DNA sequences found in this sample. CDR3 region: CAWSVGGGYNEQFF. The CDR3 nucleotides are TGTGCCTGGAGTGTCGGCGGGGGGTACAATGAGCAGTTCTTC. The chain links TRBV30 to TRBJ2-1, with TRBD2 matching 8 bases. The V gene's germline CDR1 is GTSNPN and CDR2 SVGIG (reference sequence). The CDR3 covers 14 residues. J lost 4 bases, V lost 0 bases, and 2 bases had no gene match.

Note on this clone: Additional DNA sequences in this sample encode the identical CDR3. The V and J genes are TRBV7-6 and TRBJ2-5; 9 bases align to TRBD1. CDR1 and CDR2 from the germline V gene are SGHVS and FNYEAQ. The CDR3 is made up of 14 amino acids. V shed 5 bases, J shed 2 bases, and the junction held 3 bases outside the gene matches. CDR3 amino acids: CASSDGQGQETQYF. CDR3 DNA sequence: TGTGCCAGCAGCGACGGACAGGGGCAAGAGACCCAGTACTTC.

On this clone itself: Other DNA sequences within the sample encode an identical CDR3. The gene calls are TRBV7-3 and TRBJ2-7; TRBD1 might be the D (5 bases). Between the trimmed V and J ends, which lost 4 bases and 3 bases, there was a span of 10 bases. Germline V gene lookup returns CDR1 SGHTA and CDR2 FQGTGA. The CDR3 covers 13 residues. The CDR3 DNA reads as TGTGCCAGCAGCTCTTCCCAGGGCTACGAGCAGTACTTC. This codes for CASSSSQGYEQYF. The full variable domain, in which reference TRBV7-3 and TRBJ2-7 provide the parts outside the CDR3, is GAGVSQTPSNKVTEKGKYVELRCDPISGHTALYWYRQSLGQGPEFLIYFQGTGAADDSGLPNDRFFAVRPEGSVSTLKIQRTERGDSAVYLCASSSSQGYEQYFGPGTRLTVT.

This clone was observed once. The gene calls are TRBV9 and TRBJ2-5; D is perhaps TRBD2 (5 bases). Germline V gene sequence: CDR1 SGDLS, CDR2 YYNGEE. There are 16 residues in the CDR3. V was pared by 0 bases and J by 4 bases, with 16 bases between. CDR3 residues: CASSVDGGYIAETQYF. The CDR3 DNA is TGTGCCAGCAGCGTAGATGGCGGGTATATCGCAGAGACCCAGTACTTC.

This clone was counted a single time. CDR3 loop: CAWDTGTGSGETQYF. The CDR3 DNA follows: TGTGCCTGGGATACCGGGACAGGGAGTGGGGAGACCCAGTACTTC. V usage is TRBV30 and J usage is TRBJ2-5; 9 nucleotides agree with TRBD1. Germline CDR1 is GTSNPN and CDR2 is SVGIG (reference sequence). The J segment lost 5 bases and the V segment lost 5 bases, leaving 12 bases of the junction unmatched. CDR3 length: 15 amino acids. Full variable domain (missing parts from reference TRBV30 and TRBJ2-5): SQTIHQWPATLVQPVGSPLSLECTVEGTSNPNLYWYRQAAGRGLQLLFYSVGIGQISSEVPQNLSASRPQDRQFILSSKKLLLSDSGFYLCAWDTGTGSGETQYFGPGTRLLVL.

This chain connects TRBV4-1 to TRBJ1-4; maybe TRBD1 (6 bases). V lost 1 base to trimming and J lost 3 bases, with 15 bases between them. The germline CDR1 and CDR2 sequences are MGHRA and YSYEKL. The CDR3 length is 17 residues. CDR3 nucleotide sequence: TGCGCCAGCAGCCAAGTATCGATCCGGGGGCCTAATGAAAAACTGTTTTTT. Translated, it gives CASSQVSIRGPNEKLFF.